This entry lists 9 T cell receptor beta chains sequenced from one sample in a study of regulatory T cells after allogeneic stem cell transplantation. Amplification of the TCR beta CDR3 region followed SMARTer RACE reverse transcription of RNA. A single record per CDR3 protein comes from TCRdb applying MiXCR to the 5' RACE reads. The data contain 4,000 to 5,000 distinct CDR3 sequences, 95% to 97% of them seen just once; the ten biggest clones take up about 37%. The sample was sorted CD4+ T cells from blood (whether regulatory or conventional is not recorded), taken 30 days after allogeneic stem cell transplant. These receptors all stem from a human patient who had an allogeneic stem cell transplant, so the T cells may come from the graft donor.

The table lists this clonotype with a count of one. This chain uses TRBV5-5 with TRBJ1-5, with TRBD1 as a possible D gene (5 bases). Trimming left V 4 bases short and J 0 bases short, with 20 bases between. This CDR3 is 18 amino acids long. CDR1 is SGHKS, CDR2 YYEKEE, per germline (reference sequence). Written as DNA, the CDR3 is TGTGCCAGCAGCGCGTCGTGGAGGGGAAGGAATAGCAATCAGCCCCAGCATTTT. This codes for CASSASWRGRNSNQPQHF.

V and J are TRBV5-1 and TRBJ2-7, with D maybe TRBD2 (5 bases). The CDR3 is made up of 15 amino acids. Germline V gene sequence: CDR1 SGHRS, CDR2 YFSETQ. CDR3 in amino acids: CGTRSLAGSVYEQYF. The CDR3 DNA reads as TGCGGCACCCGCTCGCTAGCAGGCTCCGTGTACGAGCAGTACTTC. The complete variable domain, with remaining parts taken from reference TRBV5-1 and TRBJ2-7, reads KAGVTQTPRYLIKTRGQQVTLSCSPISGHRSVSWYQQTPGQGLQFLFEYFSETQRNKGNFPGRFSGRQFSNSRSEMNVSTLELGDSALYLCGTRSLAGSVYEQYFGPGTRLTVT.

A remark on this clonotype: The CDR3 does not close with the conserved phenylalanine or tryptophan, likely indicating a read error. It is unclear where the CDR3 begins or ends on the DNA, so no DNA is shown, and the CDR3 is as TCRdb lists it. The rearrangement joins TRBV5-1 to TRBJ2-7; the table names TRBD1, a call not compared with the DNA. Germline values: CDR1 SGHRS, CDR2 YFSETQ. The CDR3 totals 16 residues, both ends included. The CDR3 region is CASSRPAGPGSYKQNI.

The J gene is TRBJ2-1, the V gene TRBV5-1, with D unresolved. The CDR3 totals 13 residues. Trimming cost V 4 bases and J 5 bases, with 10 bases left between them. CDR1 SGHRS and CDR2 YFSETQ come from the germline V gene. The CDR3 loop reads CASSLGINNEQFF. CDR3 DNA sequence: TGCGCCAGCAGCCTGGGGATCAACAATGAGCAGTTCTTC.

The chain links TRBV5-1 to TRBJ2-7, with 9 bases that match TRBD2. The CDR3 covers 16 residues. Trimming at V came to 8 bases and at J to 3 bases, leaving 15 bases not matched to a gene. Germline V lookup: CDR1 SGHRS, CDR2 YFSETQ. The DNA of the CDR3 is TGCGCCAGTCTACCTGGGACTAGCTGCAACTACTACGAGCAGTACTTC. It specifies CASLPGTSCNYYEQYF.

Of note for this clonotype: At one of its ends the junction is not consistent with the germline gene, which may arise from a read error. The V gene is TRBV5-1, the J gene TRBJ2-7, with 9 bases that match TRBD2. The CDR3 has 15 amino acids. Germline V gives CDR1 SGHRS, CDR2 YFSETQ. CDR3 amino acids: CASSWLAGSRYEQNF. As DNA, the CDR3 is TGCGCCAGCAGCTGGCTAGCGGGATCCAGGTACGAGCAGAACTTC.

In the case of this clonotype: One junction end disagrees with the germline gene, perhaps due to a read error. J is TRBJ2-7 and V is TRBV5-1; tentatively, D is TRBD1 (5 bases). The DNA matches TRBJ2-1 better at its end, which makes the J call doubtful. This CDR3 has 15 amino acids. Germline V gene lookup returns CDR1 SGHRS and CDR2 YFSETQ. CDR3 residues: CGSSLLRGSMYEQFF. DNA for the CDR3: TGCGGCAGCAGCTTGCTAAGGGGATCTATGTACGAGCAGTTCTTC.

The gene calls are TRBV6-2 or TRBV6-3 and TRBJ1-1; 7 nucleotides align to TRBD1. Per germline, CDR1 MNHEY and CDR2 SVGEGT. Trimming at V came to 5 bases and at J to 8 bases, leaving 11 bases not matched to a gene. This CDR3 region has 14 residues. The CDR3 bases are TGTGCCAGCAGTCTGACAGGGATGAGCACGGAAGCTTTCTTT. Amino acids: CASSLTGMSTEAFF.

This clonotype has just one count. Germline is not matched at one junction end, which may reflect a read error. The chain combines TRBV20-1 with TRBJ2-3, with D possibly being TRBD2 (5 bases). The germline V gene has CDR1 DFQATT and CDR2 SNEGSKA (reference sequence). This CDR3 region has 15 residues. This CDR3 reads CSTRAMGVDDSTHYF. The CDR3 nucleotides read TGTAGTACCAGAGCTATGGGAGTCGATGATTCTACGCACTACTTT.